The present entry profiles one T cell receptor (beta chain) with its context. These data belong to a study of PD-L1 blockade in urothelial cancer. Study background: Investigators checked blood 3 weeks (second dose) and 6 weeks after treatment start. Across blood samples, T cells had a median count of around 150,000.

The repertoire was sequenced with immunoSEQ multiplex PCR; TCRdb's copy has only in-frame clones and lacks some. Among about 110,000 clones listed, roughly 88% were seen once. Patients suffered from locally advanced or metastatic urothelial carcinoma. Between 1 and 8 samples per patient were obtained, pretreatment and on-treatment. The sequence derives from a man over 45 with urothelial cancer. Sequenced material: PBMCs, taken around atezolizumab (anti-PD-L1) treatment.

The CDR3 here is CASSRTGFTETQYF. As DNA, the CDR3 is TGCGCCAGCAGTCGGACAGGGTTTACGGAGACCCAGTACTTC. The genes are TRBV5-1 and TRBJ2-5; 8 positions agree with TRBD1. The CDR3 runs 14 residues. Germline V gene sequence: CDR1 SGHRS, CDR2 YFSETQ. After removal of 5 bases from V and 5 bases from J, the junction contained 8 bases not matched to a gene. Variable domain in full (rest from reference TRBV5-1 and TRBJ2-5): KAGVTQTPRYLIKTRGQQVTLSCSPISGHRSVSWYQQTPGQGLQFLFEYFSETQRNKGNFPGRFSGRQFSNSRSEMNVSTLELGDSALYLCASSRTGFTETQYFGPGTRLLVL.